Listed below are T cell receptor beta chains from one sample, sequenced in a study of blood T cell repertoires in COVID-19. Measured with immunoSEQ multiplex PCR; TCRdb has only the in-frame clones, and not every one. The data show about 310,000 clones, with around 90% seen just once and approximately 2% held by the top ten. Sequencing was done on a sample of peripheral blood. Receptors originate from a man aged 18 to 30 with active or convalescent COVID-19. CDR3s include the opening cysteine and the closing phenylalanine or tryptophan. Each record gives: D gene, V gene, J gene, clone size, CDR3 DNA, CDR3 protein. A D gene is named only where the DNA matches it firmly. Expanded clones are given a class, and other clones once, few, many or no size at all.

>TRBD1|TRBV28|TRBJ1-1|NA
TGTGCCAGCAGAAAACAGGGGGCGGCTGAAGCTTTCTTT
CASRKQGAAEAFF
>NA|TRBV28|TRBJ2-2|NA
TGTGCCAGCAGTTTGGCGGGGACGGCCGGGGAGCTGTTTTTT
CASSLAGTAGELFF
>NA|TRBV27|TRBJ1-4|NA
TGTGCCAGCAGTTTTTGTAGGGGCTGCACTAATGAAAAACTGTTTTTT
CASSFCRGCTNEKLFF
>NA|TRBV19|TRBJ2-3|NA
TGTGCCAGTAGTATAGGCTCTACCTGGCAGTATTTT
CASSIGSTWQYF
>NA|TRBV10-3|TRBJ1-2|NA
TGTGCCACCCAGTCTGCAGGGGAAAGCGGCTACACCTTC
CATQSAGESGYTF
>NA|TRBV6-6|TRBJ1-5|few
TGTGCCAGCAGACCCCCCGCGGGAAGCAATCAGCCCCAGCATTTT
CASRPPAGSNQPQHF
>TRBD1|TRBV4-1|TRBJ1-5|NA
TGCGCCAGCAGCTACAGACAGGGGGCATACCAGCCCCAGCATTTT
CASSYRQGAYQPQHF
>TRBD2|TRBV18|TRBJ2-1|NA
TGTGCCAGCTCACCACCCAGCGGGAGAGGGGTCAATGAGCAGTTCTTC
CASSPPSGRGVNEQFF
>NA|TRBV12-5|TRBJ1-6|NA
TGTGCTAGTGGCCCTGATGGGGGAGGGACCGACAATTCACCCCTCCACTTT
CASGPDGGGTDNSPLHF
>NA|TRBV6-5|TRBJ2-1|once
TGTGCCAGCAGTTACCTCACGGGTGGCGAGCAGTTCTTC
CASSYLTGGEQFF
>TRBD2|TRBV10-3|TRBJ2-7|once
TGTGCCATCAGCGGGACTAGCGGCTACGAGCAGTACTTC
CAISGTSGYEQYF
>TRBD1|TRBV27|TRBJ1-1|NA
TGTGCCAGCAGTTCACTGACAGGGATCTCTGAAGCTTTCTTT
CASSSLTGISEAFF
>TRBD1|TRBV9|TRBJ2-2|NA
TGTGCCAGCAGCGTGACAGGGACCGGGGAGCTGTTTTTT
CASSVTGTGELFF
>TRBD1|TRBV5-5|TRBJ1-6|NA
TGTGCCAGCAGCTCTTGGACAGGGGGCTATAATTCACCCCTCCACTTT
CASSSWTGGYNSPLHF
>TRBD1|TRBV27|TRBJ1-1|NA
TGTGCCAGCAAGAGGGGGCTTTTCAGTGAAGCTTTCTTT
CASKRGLFSEAFF
>TRBD1|TRBV27|TRBJ2-7|NA
TGTGCCAGCGGCGGACAGGGGGGCGAGCAGTACTTC
CASGGQGGEQYF
>TRBD2|TRBV5-1|TRBJ2-4|NA
TGCGCCAGCAGCCAGCTACTAGCGGGACCCCAGAACATTCAGTACTTC
CASSQLLAGPQNIQYF
>TRBD2|TRBV7-8|TRBJ2-5|NA
TGTGCCAGCAGCTTAGCGTTGGGAGGGGTATTTTTCCAAGAGACCCAGTACTTC
CASSLALGGVFFQETQYF
>TRBD2|TRBV6-2/TRBV6-3|TRBJ2-3|NA
TGTGCCAGCAGTTCCCCCGGACTAGCGGGGGCTGAAGATACGCAGTATTTT
CASSSPGLAGAEDTQYF
>TRBD1|TRBV9|TRBJ1-2|NA
TGTGCCAGCAGCCCAGGGGGAGCCTATGGCTACACCTTC
CASSPGGAYGYTF
>TRBD2|TRBV6-2/TRBV6-3|TRBJ2-3|once
TGTGCCAGCAGTTCTACGGGACTAGTAACAGATACGCAGTATTTT
CASSSTGLVTDTQYF
>NA|TRBV24-1|TRBJ2-3|NA
TGTGCCACCAGTGACAGTAACAGGGAGTGGGAGCGAAATACGCAGTATTTT
CATSDSNREWERNTQYF
>NA|TRBV12-3/TRBV12-4|TRBJ2-4|NA
TGTGCCAGCAGCCTCACCCTAGACCCCGGAGACTTC
CASSLTLDPGDF
>NA|TRBV2|TRBJ1-6|NA
TGTGCCACGCAAAGGACAGACGTCTATTCACCCCTCCACTTT
CATQRTDVYSPLHF
>NA|TRBV27|TRBJ1-6|NA
TGTGCCAGCAGTTTCCCGGGAAGGAATTCACCCCTCCACTTT
CASSFPGRNSPLHF
>NA|TRBV19|TRBJ2-3|NA
TGTGCCAGTAGTAAAAACCGACAGGGACTCCCCACAGATACGCAGTATTTT
CASSKNRQGLPTDTQYF
>TRBD2|TRBV7-3|TRBJ2-1|NA
TGTGCCAGCAGCCCAGCGGGACTAGCGGGAATAAGATTCTCCTACAATGAGCAGTTCTTC
CASSPAGLAGIRFSYNEQFF
>TRBD1|TRBV27|TRBJ2-7|few
TGTGCCAGCAGTTTATCGGGACAGGAGCAGTACTTC
CASSLSGQEQYF
>NA|TRBV29-1|TRBJ1-5|NA
TGCAGCGTTGGAGACATCAATCAGCCCCAGCATTTT
CSVGDINQPQHF
>TRBD1|TRBV10-3|TRBJ1-1|NA
TGTGCCATCAGTGTAGGACAGGGGAACACTGAAGCTTTCTTT
CAISVGQGNTEAFF
>TRBD1|TRBV5-6|TRBJ1-1|NA
TGTGCCAGCAGCTTACAGGGGGCAGAGACTGAAGCTTTCTTT
CASSLQGAETEAFF
>NA|TRBV4-1|TRBJ2-2|NA
TGCGCCAGCAGCCAAGCCCCGGGGGCCGGGGAGCTGTTTTTT
CASSQAPGAGELFF
>NA|TRBV19|TRBJ2-3|NA
TGTGCCAGTAGCCCCCTTCGGTGGGGCGACGGAGATACGCAGTATTTT
CASSPLRWGDGDTQYF
>NA|TRBV3-1/TRBV3-2|TRBJ1-1|NA
TGTGCCAGCAGCCAAGGAGGGGGCACTGAAGCTTTCTTT
CASSQGGGTEAFF
>NA|TRBV28|TRBJ2-1|NA
TGTGCCAGCAGTTTGATGGGCCAGGGAATTACCGAGCAGTTCTTC
CASSLMGQGITEQFF
>NA|TRBV15|TRBJ1-2|NA
TGTGCCACCAGGCCCGGGACATTCTCCCCCAATTATGGCTACACCTTC
CATRPGTFSPNYGYTF
>NA|TRBV3-1/TRBV3-2|TRBJ1-2|NA
TGTGCCAGCAGCCAAAGTGGGGGGGCGTCTCGCTATGGCTACACCTTC
CASSQSGGASRYGYTF
>NA|TRBV3-1/TRBV3-2|TRBJ2-1|NA
TGTGCCAGCAGCCGGGACACCCGAACCTACAATGAGCAGTTCTTC
CASSRDTRTYNEQFF
>NA|TRBV27|TRBJ1-1|once
TGTGCCAGCAGTTTATCGATCTATGGAGAAAACACTGAAGCTTTCTTT
CASSLSIYGENTEAFF
>NA|TRBV9|TRBJ1-4|NA
TGTGCCAGCAGCGTTCCCATTTTGGGACAACCCGAAAAACTGTTTTTT
CASSVPILGQPEKLFF
>TRBD2|TRBV14|TRBJ2-5|NA
TGTGCCAGCAGCCGCCCCGGGACTACGAAAGAGACCCAGTACTTC
CASSRPGTTKETQYF
>NA|TRBV4-1|TRBJ2-3|NA
TGCGCCAGCAGTTTCCGACTAGAAGGTGGTACGCAGTATTTT
CASSFRLEGGTQYF
>NA|TRBV6-6|TRBJ2-1|few
TGTGCCAGCAGTTACGGCGGCGGGGCGAGGAATGAGCAGTTCTTC
CASSYGGGARNEQFF
>NA|TRBV3-1/TRBV3-2|TRBJ2-1|NA
TGTGCCAGCAGCCAAGCCCTAGGTTTCCATGAGCAGTTCTTC
CASSQALGFHEQFF
>NA|TRBV15|TRBJ1-4|NA
TGTGCCACCAGCAGAGCTAAACCACGGGGGGGGATCAAGGGTGAAAAACTGTTTTTT
CATSRAKPRGGIKGEKLFF
>TRBD1|TRBV12-3/TRBV12-4|TRBJ1-1|NA
TGTGCCAGCAGCCCGGACAGGGTGAGGAAAGCTTTCTTT
CASSPDRVRKAFF
>NA|TRBV2|TRBJ2-5|NA
TGTGCCAGCAGTAACAGCCAAGAGACCCAGTACTTC
CASSNSQETQYF
>NA|TRBV3-1/TRBV3-2|TRBJ2-1|NA
TGTGCCAGCAGCCAAGAGGGTAGCGACTACAATGAGCAGTTCTTC
CASSQEGSDYNEQFF
>NA|TRBV7-2|TRBJ1-1|NA
TGTGCCAGCAGCTTAGGCAGGCCGAACACTGAAGCTTTCTTT
CASSLGRPNTEAFF